The 27 T cell receptor beta chains below all came from one sample that was sequenced in a study of cytomegalovirus exposure and HLA in healthy donors (dated by TCRdb to the late 2010s). Library preparation employed the immunoSEQ multiplex PCR assay. TCRdb took this table from immuneACCESS and kept in-frame rearrangements with V and J called. Such tables lack part of the clones; where checked against another copy, unresolved V genes explain under half of the gap, and the rest is unexplained. The sample table shows fewer than 250,000 clones, and about 83% are seen once. The ten largest clones capture about 3% of the sample. The sequenced material came from PBMCs. Receptors were obtained from a man aged 18 to 29 in good health and CMV-seronegative.

The genes are TRBV4-1 and TRBJ2-7; D not certain. CDR3 length: 16 residues. Trimming left V 0 bases short and J 0 bases short, with 12 bases between. CDR1 and CDR2 (germline): MGHRA, YSYEKL. The CDR3 sequence: CASSQEWSELSYEQYF. The DNA of the CDR3 is TGCGCCAGCAGCCAAGAATGGTCGGAGCTCTCCTACGAGCAGTACTTC.

The chain links TRBV27 to TRBJ2-3; 8 bases fit TRBD2. Germline CDR1 MNHEY, CDR2 SMNVEV (reference sequence). There are 16 residues in the CDR3. V gave up 5 bases and J gave up 4 bases; unmatched junction bases: 11. CDR3 bases: TGTGCCAGCAGTCAAAAACCGGGACTAGAGGCAGATACGCAGTATTTT. Amino acid sequence: CASSQKPGLEADTQYF.

The V call is TRBV7-9, the J call TRBJ1-1, with D hard to call. The CDR3 runs to 13 residues. CDR1 and CDR2 (germline): SEHNR, FQNEAQ (reference sequence). The V end lost 5 bases, the J end lost 4 bases, and 11 bases lay between the germline ends. This CDR3 is CASSLGGGTEAFF. DNA for the CDR3: TGTGCCAGCAGCCTCGGCGGTGGCACTGAAGCTTTCTTT.

V gene TRBV19 combines with J gene TRBJ2-7, with TRBD1 matching 10 bases. Trimming removed 2 bases from V and 5 bases from J; junction bases left unmatched: 6. This CDR3 region has 15 residues. Germline CDR1 LNHDA, CDR2 SQIVND (reference sequence). Here the CDR3 reads CASSIYGQGGNEQYF. CDR3 in DNA: TGTGCCAGTAGTATATACGGACAGGGGGGAAACGAGCAGTACTTC.

The chain carries TRBV9 and TRBJ1-4, with D possibly matching TRBD1 (6 bases). CDR1 SGDLS and CDR2 YYNGEE come from the germline V gene. There are 13 residues in the CDR3. The ends were cut back, 2 bases at V and 8 bases at J, with 10 bases in the middle. Written as DNA, the CDR3 is TGTGCCAGCAGCGTTTCGGGGGGCGAAAAACTGTTTTTT. It yields the protein CASSVSGGEKLFF.

This chain uses TRBV29-1 with TRBJ1-2, with no clear D. Per germline, CDR1 SQVTM and CDR2 ANQGSEA. The CDR3 has 11 amino acids. CDR3 sequence reads: CRVGGRSGYTF. CDR3 DNA sequence: TGCAGGGTCGGTGGGAGAAGCGGCTACACCTTC.

This chain links TRBV5-8 with TRBJ2-5, with 9 bases identical to TRBD2. Germline CDR1 SGHTS, CDR2 YDEGEE. Trimming at V came to 4 bases and at J to 4 bases, leaving 5 bases not matched to a gene. The CDR3 has 14 residues. CDR3 coding DNA: TGTGCCAGCAGCCTAAGACTAGCGGTAGAGACCCAGTACTTC. Protein: CASSLRLAVETQYF.

CDR3 in DNA: TGTGCCAGCAGCTTGGTCGGGACAGGGTTGGAAGAGCAGTACTTC. It is translated as CASSLVGTGLEEQYF. This sequence joins TRBV5-5 and TRBJ2-7, with 9 nucleotides matching TRBD1. The CDR3 contains 15 residues. Germline values: CDR1 SGHKS, CDR2 YYEKEE (reference sequence). J gave up 7 bases and V 0 bases, and 8 bases lay outside the gene matches.

The genes are TRBV29-1 and TRBJ2-7; 7 bases are shared with TRBD1. Germline V lookup: CDR1 SQVTM, CDR2 ANQGSEA. The CDR3 is 14 amino acids. Trimming took 7 bases from V and 2 from J; bases not matched to a gene: 11. The CDR3: CSGLPGQPPYEQYF. For the CDR3, the DNA is TGCAGCGGCCTACCGGGACAGCCACCCTACGAGCAGTACTTC.

V usage is TRBV4-1 and J usage is TRBJ1-1; perhaps TRBD1 as D (6 bases). CDR1 MGHRA and CDR2 YSYEKL come from the germline V gene. Trimming removed 7 bases from V and 6 bases from J, with 15 bases in between. The CDR3 covers 13 residues. The CDR3 DNA follows: TGCGCCAGCACCCCAGTAGGGGGTGCTGAAGCTTTCTTT. It translates to CASTPVGGAEAFF.

CDR3 region: CASSLYWDRDNVYEQYF. As DNA, the CDR3 is TGTGCCAGCAGTTTATATTGGGACAGGGATAACGTCTACGAGCAGTACTTC. The chain recombines TRBV27 with TRBJ2-7, with TRBD1 identical over 9 bases. The CDR3 contains 17 residues. V lost 1 base to trimming and J lost 3 bases; unmatched junction nucleotides: 10. Germline loops: CDR1 MNHEY, CDR2 SMNVEV (reference sequence).

DNA for the CDR3: TGTGCCAGCAGCCCTCAGGCCCCCAACGATGAGCAGTTCTTC. It is translated as CASSPQAPNDEQFF. V usage is TRBV7-2 and J usage is TRBJ2-1; D uncertain. The CDR3 is 14 residues long. Germline CDR1 and CDR2: SGHTA and FQGNSA. V lost 5 bases and J 8 bases, leaving 16 bases between the germline ends.

This sequence joins TRBV29-1 and TRBJ2-7, with TRBD1 matching over 7 bases. The CDR3 has 13 amino acids. V lost 6 bases, J lost 7 bases, and 12 bases stayed unmatched. From germline, CDR1 is SQVTM and CDR2 ANQGSEA. CDR3 loop: CSVALTGPREQYF. The CDR3 DNA reads as TGCAGCGTGGCCTTGACAGGGCCGAGAGAGCAGTACTTC.

The chain employs TRBV15 and TRBJ2-7; 9 bases are shared with TRBD1. Germline-derived CDR1 and CDR2 are LNHNV and YYDKDF (reference sequence). V was pared by 4 bases and J by 3 bases, with 7 bases of the junction left unmatched. CDR3 size: 15 residues. The CDR3 loop reads CATSTRPGQGYEQYF. CDR3 DNA sequence: TGTGCCACCAGCACAAGACCGGGACAGGGCTACGAGCAGTACTTC.

The chain recombines TRBV4-3 with TRBJ2-7; maybe TRBD2 (5 bases). This CDR3 is 16 amino acids long. Germline loops: CDR1 LGHNA, CDR2 YSLEER. V lost 2 bases to trimming and J lost 6 bases, with 20 bases between them. The chain's CDR3 is CASSQRPPGVGGEQYF. The DNA for the CDR3 is TGCGCCAGCAGCCAAAGACCCCCCGGGGTCGGAGGCGAGCAGTACTTC.

CDR3 sequence reads: CASSSQGMNTEAFF. DNA of the CDR3: TGCGCCAGCAGTTCTCAGGGGATGAACACTGAAGCTTTCTTT. The chain joins TRBV5-1 to TRBJ1-1, with D maybe TRBD1 (6 bases). The V end lost 5 bases, the J end lost 0 bases, and 11 bases lay between the germline ends. The CDR3 contains 14 residues. Per the germline V gene, CDR1 is SGHRS and CDR2 is YFSETQ.

The chain recombines TRBV5-1 with TRBJ2-4; D is possibly TRBD1 (5 bases). Germline V gene lookup returns CDR1 SGHRS and CDR2 YFSETQ. The CDR3 has 16 residues. V lost 0 bases, J lost 7 bases, and 17 bases lay in between. CDR3 loop: CASSLGVETPGNIQYF. CDR3 in DNA: TGCGCCAGCAGCTTGGGTGTCGAGACCCCAGGGAACATTCAGTACTTC. The full variable domain, completed using reference TRBV5-1 and TRBJ2-4, is KAGVTQTPRYLIKTRGQQVTLSCSPISGHRSVSWYQQTPGQGLQFLFEYFSETQRNKGNFPGRFSGRQFSNSRSEMNVSTLELGDSALYLCASSLGVETPGNIQYFGAGTRLSVL.

The rearrangement joins TRBV5-4 to TRBJ2-7, with a possible D match to TRBD2 (5 bases). This CDR3 is 15 amino acids long. V dropped 2 bases and J dropped 3 bases, with 15 bases sitting between them. Germline V gives CDR1 SGHNT, CDR2 YYREEE (reference sequence). For the CDR3, the DNA is TGTGCCAGCAGCTTCGGCGTCGGGGTGCTCTACGAGCAGTACTTC. Protein: CASSFGVGVLYEQYF.

The J gene is TRBJ2-7, the V gene TRBV19; 9 bases match TRBD1. This CDR3 spans 13 amino acids. Trimming took 10 bases from V and 5 from J; bases not matched to a gene: 9. The germline V gene encodes CDR1 LNHDA and CDR2 SQIVND (reference sequence). In nucleotides, the CDR3 is TGTGCCACCAGGACAGGGGAAGAGGACGAGCAGTACTTC. This gives the protein CATRTGEEDEQYF.

The rearrangement joins TRBV6-1 to TRBJ2-3; TRBD2 is a possible D gene (5 bases). This CDR3 region has 15 residues. V gave up 4 bases and J gave up 0 bases, with 11 bases separating them. CDR1 MNHNS and CDR2 SASEGT come from the germline V gene. The DNA of the CDR3 is TGTGCCAGCAGTGGGAGGACCACTAGCACAGATACGCAGTATTTT. Translation gives CASSGRTTSTDTQYF.

This clone appeared once. The J gene is TRBJ2-1, the V gene TRBV30, with 7 bases identical to TRBD1. This CDR3 is built from 12 residues. Germline loops: CDR1 GTSNPN, CDR2 SVGIG (reference sequence). The junction had 10 bases not matched to a gene; V was cut back by 1 base and J by 16 bases. DNA of the CDR3: TGTGCCTGGAGTGAAGGCAGGGGGTTGGATTTCTTC. Translating it yields CAWSEGRGLDFF.

This chain joins TRBV25-1 and TRBJ2-5, with TRBD1 as a possible D gene (6 bases). Germline V CDR1 and CDR2: MGHDK, SYGVNS. The length of the CDR3 is 15 residues. The V end lost 2 bases, the J end lost 3 bases, and 13 bases lay between the germline ends. CDR3 in amino acids: CASSEPQGPEETQYF. The CDR3 DNA follows: TGTGCCAGCAGTGAACCACAGGGTCCGGAAGAGACCCAGTACTTC.

This chain joins TRBV21-1 and TRBJ2-2; the listed D gene, TRBD1, was not tested against the DNA. TRBV21-1 is noted as a pseudogene. The CDR3 is 14 amino acids. CDR3: CASTADMGSGELFF. The DNA of the CDR3 is TGTGCCAGCACTGCGGACATGGGGTCCGGGGAGCTGTTTTTT.

This chain links TRBV5-1 with TRBJ1-2; 8 bases match TRBD1. V dropped 4 bases and J dropped 6; count of bases not matched to a gene: 2. The CDR3 contains 12 residues. The V gene's germline CDR1 is SGHRS and CDR2 YFSETQ. The CDR3 coding sequence is TGCGCCAGCAGCCTGGGACAGGATGGCTACACCTTC. It encodes CASSLGQDGYTF.

The genes are TRBV4-3 and TRBJ2-4, with 8 bases fitting TRBD2. The J segment lost 8 bases and the V segment lost 1 base, leaving 4 bases of the junction unmatched. In germline, CDR1 is LGHNA, CDR2 YSLEER. The CDR3 length is 14 residues. DNA of the CDR3: TGCGCCAGCAGCCAAGTGACGGGGGGGGACATTCAGTACTTC. The encoded protein is CASSQVTGGDIQYF.

This clone was seen just once. The chain employs TRBV4-3 and TRBJ2-5; 7 bases match TRBD1. CDR3 size: 13 residues. Germline values: CDR1 LGHNA, CDR2 YSLEER. V was clipped by 2 bases and J by 4 bases; unmatched bases: 1. The DNA for the CDR3 is TGCGCCAGCAGCCAACGGACAGGAGAGACCCAGTACTTC. It encodes CASSQRTGETQYF.

The chain carries TRBV18 and TRBJ1-1, with 7 bases aligning to TRBD1. CDR1 is KGHSH, CDR2 LQKENI, per germline. The CDR3 loop spans 13 amino acids. V trimming: 3 bases; J trimming: 6 bases; junction bases outside the gene matches: 4. CDR3 bases: TGTGCCAGCTCACCTCCGGGACAGTCTGAAGCTTTCTTT. It translates to CASSPPGQSEAFF.